Listed below are T cell receptor beta chains from one sample, sequenced in a study of patients and donors after allogeneic stem cell transplantation. TCRdb redid the calling of the RT-PCR reads with MiXCR, one entry per CDR3 protein. The table records hundreds of thousands of distinct CDR3 sequences, 16% of them present only once. Material for sequencing was blood, either unsorted or a sorted T cell fraction (not recorded which). The receptors were sampled from a human donor who was either an allogeneic HSCT recipient or a stem cell or donor lymphocyte infusion donor (not recorded which). It is not recorded whose cells these are; they may come from a transplant donor. CDR3s include the opening cysteine and the closing phenylalanine or tryptophan. D genes are given only for firm matches. Rows give clone size only sometimes, using once, few, many, or a class for an expanded clone.

V	J	size	D	CDR3	DNA
TRBV5-5	TRBJ2-7	many	-	CASGGAGFRYEQYF	TGTGCCAGCGGCGGGGCAGGGTTTAGATACGAGCAGTACTTC
TRBV18	TRBJ2-1	few	TRBD2	CASSRQLAGEYNEQFF	TGTGCCAGCTCACGACAACTAGCGGGGGAATACAATGAGCAGTTCTTC
TRBV12-3/TRBV12-4	TRBJ2-5	few	-	CASRQGEETQYF	TGTGCCAGCAGGCAGGGCGAAGAGACCCAGTACTTC
TRBV10-3	TRBJ1-6	-	TRBD1	CAISESQGVLHF	TGTGCCATCAGTGAGTCCCAGGGGGTACTCCACTTT
TRBV6-1	TRBJ2-1	-	TRBD2	CASRDAGTSGGEQFF	TGTGCCAGCAGGGACGCCGGGACTAGCGGGGGCGAGCAGTTCTTC
TRBV29-1	TRBJ1-1	-	-	CSVREKDNTEAFF	TGCAGCGTTCGGGAAAAGGACAATACTGAAGCTTTCTTT
TRBV29-1	TRBJ2-2	few	-	CSVAYDSYTGELFF	TGCAGCGTCGCCTATGATTCTTACACCGGGGAGCTGTTTTTT
TRBV4-3	TRBJ2-1	few	TRBD2	CASSQTSGGLRHNEQFF	TGCGCCAGCAGCCAGACTAGCGGGGGCCTCCGGCACAATGAGCAGTTCTTC
TRBV30	TRBJ2-2	-	-	CAWSATRGELFF	TGTGCCTGGAGTGCAACCAGGGGGGAGCTGTTTTTT
TRBV2	TRBJ2-7	few	TRBD2	CASSEAGFSGSVYEQYF	TGTGCCAGCAGTGAAGCCGGATTTAGCGGGTCTGTTTACGAGCAGTACTTC
TRBV15	TRBJ2-7	many	-	CATSRERSSYEQYF	TGTGCCACCAGCAGAGAGAGGAGCTCCTACGAGCAGTACTTC
TRBV19	TRBJ2-2	-	TRBD2	CASSAGLAGGPGELFF	TGTGCCAGTAGTGCGGGACTAGCGGGAGGACCCGGGGAGCTGTTTTTT
TRBV25-1	TRBJ2-2	-	TRBD1	CASSLPGTGTTGELFF	TGTGCCAGCAGTCTCCCCGGGACAGGGACCACCGGGGAGCTGTTTTTT
TRBV27	TRBJ1-1	few	TRBD1	CASSLAGTENTEAFF	TGTGCCAGCAGTTTAGCAGGGACAGAGAACACTGAAGCTTTCTTT
TRBV7-9	TRBJ2-4	many	-	CASSHGAGVKNIQYF	TGTGCCAGCAGCCATGGCGCAGGTGTCAAAAACATTCAGTACTTC
TRBV6-5	TRBJ1-3	many	-	CASSYGGSGNTIYF	TGTGCCAGCAGTTACGGGGGCTCTGGAAACACCATATATTTT
TRBV10-3	TRBJ1-5	few	-	CAISLTASWGPQHF	TGTGCCATCAGTTTGACGGCCTCTTGGGGGCCCCAGCATTTT
TRBV19	TRBJ2-4	few	-	CASSITGTAKNIQYF	TGTGCCAGTAGCATCACAGGGACGGCCAAAAACATTCAGTACTTC